Listed below are T cell receptor beta chains from one sample, sequenced in a study of early T cells in non-severe SARS-CoV-2 infection. TCRdb used MiXCR to reprocess the 5' RACE reads, holding one entry per CDR3 protein. The table records more than 60,000 distinct CDR3 sequences, approximately 13% of them present only once. Specimen: whole blood. The receptors were sampled from an adult who was a healthcare worker with PCR-confirmed SARS-CoV-2 infection or an uninfected control (not recorded which). CDR3s include the opening cysteine and the closing phenylalanine or tryptophan. Fields, in order: clone size, J gene, V gene, D gene, CDR3 DNA, CDR3 protein. A D gene is named only where the DNA matches it firmly. Size tells how often a clone was seen (once, few, many) or the class of an expanded clone, and some rows leave it out.

few TRBJ1-5 TRBV10-3 TRBD1 TGTGCCATCAGGGCGGACAGGGCCAGATCGCCCCAGCATTTT CAIRADRARSPQHF
few TRBJ2-5 TRBV20-1 - TGCAGTGTCACGAGGGGGGAAGAGACCCAGTACTTC CSVTRGEETQYF
- TRBJ1-2 TRBV7-9 - TGTGCCAGCAGCGCAGGGACGGCTAACTATGGCTACACCTTC CASSAGTANYGYTF
- TRBJ2-5 TRBV4-2 - TGTGCCAGCAGCCAAGGACTCAAAGAGACCCAGTACTTC CASSQGLKETQYF
- TRBJ2-2 TRBV11-3 - TGTGCCAGCAGCTTAGACGGGGAGCTGTTTTTT CASSLDGELFF
few TRBJ1-2 TRBV6-6 - TGTGCCAGCAAGTACGGCGGGGCGGACTATGGCTACACCTTC CASKYGGADYGYTF
- TRBJ2-3 TRBV4-1 - TGCGCCAGCAGCCAAGATCGAGGGGCCCAGCGGGTGACAGATACGCAGTATTTT CASSQDRGAQRVTDTQYF
many TRBJ1-2 TRBV28 TRBD1 TGTGCCAGCAGACTGGACAGGCCTTATGGCTACACCTTC CASRLDRPYGYTF
many TRBJ1-5 TRBV11-2 - TGTGCCAGCAGCTTCAACGGGGCGGCGCAGCCCCAGCATTTT CASSFNGAAQPQHF
few TRBJ2-1 TRBV29-1 TRBD2 TGCAGCGTTGGCGGGAGCAATGAGCAGTTCTTC CSVGGSNEQFF
- TRBJ1-1 TRBV5-4 - TGTGCCAGCAGCTCTGACGGATTTGAAGCTTTCTTT CASSSDGFEAFF
few TRBJ2-1 TRBV11-2 TRBD2 TGTGCCAGCAGCAAGGGACTAATCTACAATGAGCAGTTCTTC CASSKGLIYNEQFF
- TRBJ2-2 TRBV29-1 - TGCAGCGGGAGGGGAAAACCGAACACCGGGGAGCTGTATTTT CSGRGKPNTGELYF
few TRBJ1-1 TRBV14 - TGTGCCAGCAGCCAGAGTGCCGTGTTAATCGGGATAGAAGCTTTCTTT CASSQSAVLIGIEAFF
medium-sized TRBJ1-5 TRBV6-1 - TGTGCCAGCAGTGAAGCCCCAAATCAGCCCCAGCATTTT CASSEAPNQPQHF
- TRBJ1-6 TRBV11-2 - TGTGCCAGCAGCTTAGATCAGAAATCACCCCTCCACTTT CASSLDQKSPLHF
few TRBJ2-7 TRBV20-1 - TGCAGTGCTGGCCTTTTCGTAGGAGCCTACGAGCAGTACTTC CSAGLFVGAYEQYF
many TRBJ1-1 TRBV7-2 - TGTGCCAGCAGCTTAGTAGCGGGGGGCAAGACTGAAGCTTTCTTT CASSLVAGGKTEAFF
few TRBJ2-7 TRBV29-1 - TGCAGCGTTGGCTCGCGCGGTATTATCGAGCAGTACTTC CSVGSRGIIEQYF
few TRBJ2-1 TRBV12-3/TRBV12-4 - TGTGCCAGCACCTACTGGGGGACCCACAATGAGCAGTTCTTC CASTYWGTHNEQFF
- TRBJ2-1 TRBV27 - TGTGCCAGCAGTTTCACTGGCAATGAGCAGTTCTTC CASSFTGNEQFF
many TRBJ2-1 TRBV7-8 - TGTGCCAGCAGCTCGAGGCGCCTAACCAATGAGCAGTTCTTC CASSSRRLTNEQFF
- TRBJ2-7 TRBV30 - TGTGCCTGGACTCGTAGGGGCGACGAGCAGTACTTC CAWTRRGDEQYF
- TRBJ2-1 TRBV7-3 - TGTGCCAGCAGCTTAAGAGGGCCGACGAGTGGTATCAATGAGCAGTTCTTC CASSLRGPTSGINEQFF
- TRBJ2-5 TRBV5-6 TRBD1 TGTGCCAGCAGCATGAACAGGGGTCCCCAAGAGACCCAGTACTTC CASSMNRGPQETQYF